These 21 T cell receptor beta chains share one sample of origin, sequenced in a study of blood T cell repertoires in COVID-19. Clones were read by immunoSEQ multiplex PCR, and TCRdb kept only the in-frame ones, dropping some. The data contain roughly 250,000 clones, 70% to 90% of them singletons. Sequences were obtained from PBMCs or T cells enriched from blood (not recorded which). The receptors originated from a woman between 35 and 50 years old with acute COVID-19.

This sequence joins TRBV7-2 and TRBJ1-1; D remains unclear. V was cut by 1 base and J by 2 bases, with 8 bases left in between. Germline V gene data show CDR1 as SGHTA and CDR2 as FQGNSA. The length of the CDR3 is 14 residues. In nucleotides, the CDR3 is TGTGCCAGCAGCTTAGTCGAGGGAAACACTGAAGCTTTCTTT. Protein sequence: CASSLVEGNTEAFF.

CDR3 region: CAWMTFHRVGWDTIYF. The CDR3 nucleotides read TGTGCCTGGATGACCTTCCACCGGGTAGGATGGGACACCATATATTTT. The chain recombines TRBV30 with TRBJ1-3, with unresolved D. This CDR3 region has 16 residues. Trimming left V 4 bases short and J 8 bases short, with 24 bases between. CDR1 and CDR2 from the germline V gene are GTSNPN and SVGIG (reference sequence).

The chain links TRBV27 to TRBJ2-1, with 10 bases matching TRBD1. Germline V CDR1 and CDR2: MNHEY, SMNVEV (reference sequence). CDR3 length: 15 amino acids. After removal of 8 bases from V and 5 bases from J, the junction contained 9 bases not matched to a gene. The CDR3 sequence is CASRWTGTGDNEQFF. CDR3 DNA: TGTGCCAGCCGATGGACCGGGACAGGGGACAATGAGCAGTTCTTC.

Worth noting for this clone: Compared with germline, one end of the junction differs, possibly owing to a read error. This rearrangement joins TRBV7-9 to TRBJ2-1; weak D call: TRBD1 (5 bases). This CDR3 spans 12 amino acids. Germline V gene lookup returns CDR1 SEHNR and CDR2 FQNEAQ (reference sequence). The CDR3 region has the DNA TGCACAACAGGAACGACGTACAATGAGCAGTTCTTC. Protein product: CTTGTTYNEQFF.

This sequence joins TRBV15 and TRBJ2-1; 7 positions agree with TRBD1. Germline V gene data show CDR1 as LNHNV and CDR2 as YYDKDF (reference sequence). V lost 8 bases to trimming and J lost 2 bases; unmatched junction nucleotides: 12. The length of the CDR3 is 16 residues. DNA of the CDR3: TGTGCCACCGGAGACAGGGATCAGGGCCCCTACAATGAGCAGTTCTTC. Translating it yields CATGDRDQGPYNEQFF.

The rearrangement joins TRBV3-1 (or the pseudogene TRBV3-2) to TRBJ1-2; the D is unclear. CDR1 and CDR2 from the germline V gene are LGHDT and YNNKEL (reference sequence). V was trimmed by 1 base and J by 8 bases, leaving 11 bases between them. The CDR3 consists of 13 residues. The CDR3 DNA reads TGTGCCAGCAGCCAAGCCCAACTCTGGGGCTACACCTTC. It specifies CASSQAQLWGYTF.

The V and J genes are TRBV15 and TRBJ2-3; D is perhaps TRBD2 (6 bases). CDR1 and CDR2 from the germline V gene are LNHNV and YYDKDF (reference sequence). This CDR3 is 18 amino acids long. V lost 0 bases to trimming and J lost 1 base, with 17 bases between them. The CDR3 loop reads CATSRDSAAGSGTDTQYF. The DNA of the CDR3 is TGTGCCACCAGCAGAGATTCCGCGGCGGGAAGTGGCACAGATACGCAGTATTTT.

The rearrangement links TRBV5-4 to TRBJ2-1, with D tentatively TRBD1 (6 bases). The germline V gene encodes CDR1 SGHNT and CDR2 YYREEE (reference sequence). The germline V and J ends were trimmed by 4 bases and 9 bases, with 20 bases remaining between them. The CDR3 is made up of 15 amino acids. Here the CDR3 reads CASSPGGGRYGEQFF. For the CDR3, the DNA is TGTGCCAGCAGCCCCGGTGGGGGCCGATATGGTGAGCAGTTCTTC.

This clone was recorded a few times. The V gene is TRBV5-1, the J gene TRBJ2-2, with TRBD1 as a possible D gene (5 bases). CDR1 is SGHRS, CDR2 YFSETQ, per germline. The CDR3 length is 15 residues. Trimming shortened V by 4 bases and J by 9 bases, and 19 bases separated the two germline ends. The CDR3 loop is CASSPGQGGSRELFF. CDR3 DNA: TGCGCCAGCAGCCCAGGGCAGGGTGGTTCCCGGGAGCTGTTTTTT.

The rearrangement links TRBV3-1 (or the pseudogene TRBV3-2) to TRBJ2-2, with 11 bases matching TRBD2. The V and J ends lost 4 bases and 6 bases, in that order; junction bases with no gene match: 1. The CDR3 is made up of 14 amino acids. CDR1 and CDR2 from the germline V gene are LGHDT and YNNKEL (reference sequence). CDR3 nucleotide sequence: TGTGCCAGCAGCCTAGCGGGAGGGCCCGGGGAGCTGTTTTTT. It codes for CASSLAGGPGELFF.

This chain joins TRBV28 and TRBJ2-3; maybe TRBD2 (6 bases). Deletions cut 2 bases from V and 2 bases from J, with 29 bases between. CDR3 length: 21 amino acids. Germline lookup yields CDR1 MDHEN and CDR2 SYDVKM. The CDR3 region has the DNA TGTGCCAGCAGTTTACCCCCAGCGGGCACATGGGTGAGCGGACCCACAGATACGCAGTATTTT. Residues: CASSLPPAGTWVSGPTDTQYF.

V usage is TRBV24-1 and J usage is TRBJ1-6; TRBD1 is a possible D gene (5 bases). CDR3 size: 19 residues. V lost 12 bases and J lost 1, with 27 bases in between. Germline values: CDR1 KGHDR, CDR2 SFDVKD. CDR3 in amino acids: CASIQLEVRPGSYNSPLHF. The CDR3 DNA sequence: TGTGCCTCTATTCAATTAGAAGTCCGCCCAGGGTCCTATAATTCACCCCTCCACTTT.

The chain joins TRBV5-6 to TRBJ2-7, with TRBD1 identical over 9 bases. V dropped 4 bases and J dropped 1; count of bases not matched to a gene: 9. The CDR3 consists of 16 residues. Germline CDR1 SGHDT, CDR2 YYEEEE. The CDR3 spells CASSQKQGARSYEQYF. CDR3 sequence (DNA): TGTGCCAGCAGCCAGAAACAGGGGGCGAGATCCTACGAGCAGTACTTC.

CDR3 loop: CASSLFTGGNYEQYF. CDR3 nucleotide sequence: TGTGCCAGCAGCTTATTTACAGGGGGGAACTACGAGCAGTACTTC. V is TRBV11-3 and J is TRBJ2-7; TRBD1 aligns across 8 bases. The V gene end was trimmed by 2 bases and the J gene end by 3 bases; junction bases not matched to a gene: 6. CDR1 is SGHNT and CDR2 is YENEEA in the germline V gene. This CDR3 region has 15 residues.

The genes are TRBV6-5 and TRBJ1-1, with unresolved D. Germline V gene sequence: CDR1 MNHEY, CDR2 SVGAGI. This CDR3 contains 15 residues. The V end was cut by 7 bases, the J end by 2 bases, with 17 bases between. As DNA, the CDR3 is TGTGCCAGCACCGTAGGGCCACGGGGAAACACTGAAGCTTTCTTT. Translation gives CASTVGPRGNTEAFF.

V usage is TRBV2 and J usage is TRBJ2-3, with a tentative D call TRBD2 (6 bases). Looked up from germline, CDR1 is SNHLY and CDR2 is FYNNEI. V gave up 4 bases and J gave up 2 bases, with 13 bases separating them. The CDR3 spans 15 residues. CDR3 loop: CASSGGAGYTDTQYF. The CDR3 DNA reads TGTGCCAGCAGTGGTGGAGCGGGTTACACAGATACGCAGTATTTT.

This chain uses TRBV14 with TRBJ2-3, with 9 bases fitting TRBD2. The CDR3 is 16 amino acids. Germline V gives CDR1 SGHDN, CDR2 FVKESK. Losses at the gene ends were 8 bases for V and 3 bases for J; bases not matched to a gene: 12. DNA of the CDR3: TGTGCCAGCCGGGCTTTAGCGGGAGCTGTGACAGATACGCAGTATTTT. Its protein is CASRALAGAVTDTQYF.

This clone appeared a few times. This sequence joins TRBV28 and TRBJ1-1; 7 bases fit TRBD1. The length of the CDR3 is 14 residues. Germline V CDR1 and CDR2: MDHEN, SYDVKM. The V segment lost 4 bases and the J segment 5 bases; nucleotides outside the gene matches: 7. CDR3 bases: TGTGCCAGCAGTTCGCCGGACAGGCGGACTGAAGCTTTCTTT. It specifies CASSSPDRRTEAFF.

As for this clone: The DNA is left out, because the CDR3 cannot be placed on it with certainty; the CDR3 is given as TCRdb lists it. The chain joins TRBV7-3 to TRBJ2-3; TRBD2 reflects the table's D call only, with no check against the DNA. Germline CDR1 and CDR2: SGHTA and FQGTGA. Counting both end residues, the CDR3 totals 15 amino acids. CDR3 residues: CASSSSGSLGDTQYF.

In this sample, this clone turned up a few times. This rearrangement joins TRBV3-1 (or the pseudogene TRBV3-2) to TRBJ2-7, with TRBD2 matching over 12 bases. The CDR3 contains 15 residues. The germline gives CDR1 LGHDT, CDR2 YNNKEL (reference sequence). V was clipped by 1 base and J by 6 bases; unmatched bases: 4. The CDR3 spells CASSQGTSGKGEQYF. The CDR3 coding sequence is TGTGCCAGCAGCCAAGGGACTAGCGGGAAGGGCGAGCAGTACTTC.

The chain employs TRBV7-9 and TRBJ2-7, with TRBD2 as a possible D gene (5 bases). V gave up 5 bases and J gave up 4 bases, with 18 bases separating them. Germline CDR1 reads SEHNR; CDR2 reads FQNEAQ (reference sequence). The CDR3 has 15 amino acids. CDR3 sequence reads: CASSPWESQSYEQYF. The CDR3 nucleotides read TGTGCCAGCAGCCCCTGGGAGAGCCAATCGTACGAGCAGTACTTC.